This T cell receptor beta chain derives from a study of blood T cell repertoires in COVID-19. The wider study: Italy, Spain and the United States were the sources of the convalescent and acute COVID-19 samples. Sources were T cells, B-cell-depleted T cells, or PBMCs; the material itself was cDNA or gDNA.

Followed over time, Seattle patients had been enrolled while infection was active. Under the authors' procedure: Estimation of nucleated cell counts was performed using reference gene primer amplification. Libraries were prepared by immunoSEQ multiplex PCR; TCRdb keeps only in-frame clonotypes and omits some of them. Clone size and the V and J calls come from that table; the DNA yielded D and trimming. Here the sample spans 20,000 to 30,000 clones, 81% being singletons. The TCR originated in a woman between 70 and 85 years old with COVID-19, enrolled during active disease. Material: peripheral blood.

The CDR3 DNA reads as TGTGCCAGCTCACCTTTGACAGGGGGCAGTACAGATACGCAGTATTTT. Its translation is CASSPLTGGSTDTQYF. The rearrangement joins TRBV18 to TRBJ2-3; 10 bases align to TRBD1. V lost 3 bases to trimming and J lost 3 bases; unmatched junction nucleotides: 6. The CDR3 loop spans 16 amino acids. Germline V gene data show CDR1 as KGHSH and CDR2 as LQKENI.